Below, 31 T cell receptor beta chains from the same sample are listed, as sequenced in a study of CD8 T cells in Susac syndrome. Reverse transcription used about 0.45 to 1 ug RNA and random hexamers. TCRdb processed the immunoSEQ multiplex PCR reads anew with MiXCR; each CDR3 protein has one entry. The table lists about 210,000 distinct CDR3 sequences, 85% to 95% of them singletons, with approximately 0.094% in the top ten. The sample taken for sequencing was CD4+ T cells from PBMCs. Every receptor here comes from a human donor in good health.

V usage is TRBV5-1 and J usage is TRBJ2-5; D is possibly TRBD2 (6 bases). V was trimmed by 4 bases and J by 7 bases, leaving 17 bases between them. The germline V gene has CDR1 SGHRS and CDR2 YFSETQ. The CDR3 extends over 14 amino acids. The CDR3 sequence is CASSGGLPGGTQYF. The CDR3 DNA reads TGCGCCAGCAGCGGGGGACTTCCTGGGGGGACCCAGTACTTC.

The DNA of the CDR3 is TGCAGTTCCGAACCAGGGACTAGCGCACCACAAGAGACCCAGTACTTC. Amino acids: CSSEPGTSAPQETQYF. This chain connects TRBV20-1 to TRBJ2-5, with 10 bases fitting TRBD2. The CDR3 consists of 16 residues. The trim removed 8 bases at V and 2 bases at J, leaving 14 bases unmatched. CDR1 and CDR2 (germline): DFQATT, SNEGSKA (reference sequence).

V and J are TRBV30 and TRBJ2-5; TRBD1 is a possible D gene (6 bases). This CDR3 contains 14 residues. Germline CDR1 is GTSNPN and CDR2 is SVGIG (reference sequence). V lost 4 bases, J lost 5 bases, and 17 bases lay in between. The chain's CDR3 is CAWTTTGPRETQYF. In DNA form, the CDR3 reads TGTGCCTGGACCACCACAGGGCCTCGCGAGACCCAGTACTTC. The variable domain in full, completed from reference TRBV30 and TRBJ2-5, reads SQTIHQWPATLVQPVGSPLSLECTVEGTSNPNLYWYRQAAGRGLQLLFYSVGIGQISSEVPQNLSASRPQDRQFILSSKKLLLSDSGFYLCAWTTTGPRETQYFGPGTRLLVL.

This clonotype was picked up one time. The V and J genes are TRBV7-9 and TRBJ1-2; 7 positions match TRBD1. Trimming took 5 bases from V and 2 from J; bases not matched to a gene: 8. This CDR3 has 15 amino acids. Germline V CDR1 and CDR2: SEHNR, FQNEAQ (reference sequence). The CDR3 sequence is CASSVSRDSNYGYTF. As DNA, the CDR3 is TGTGCCAGCAGCGTCAGCCGGGACAGCAACTATGGCTACACCTTC.

The V and J genes are TRBV12-3 or TRBV12-4 and TRBJ1-5; a possible D gene is TRBD1 (5 bases). This CDR3 spans 13 amino acids. V lost 6 bases, J lost 9 bases, and 15 bases lay in between. The chain's CDR3 is CASSREATLPQHF. The DNA for the CDR3 is TGTGCCAGCAGCAGGGAGGCTACGCTGCCCCAGCATTTT.

V and J are TRBV5-7 and TRBJ2-7; D tentatively reads TRBD1 or TRBD2 (5 bases each). TRBV5-7 carries the ORF label, with uncertain function. The length of the CDR3 is 19 residues. The ends were cut back, 0 bases at V and 3 bases at J, with 25 bases in the middle. The CDR3, as DNA: TGTGCCAGCAGCTTGGTTCCAGGGAGAACGGGTTTCGGCAGCTACGAGCAGTACGTC. Its protein product is CASSLVPGRTGFGSYEQYV.

The chain has TRBV15 and TRBJ2-5; 7 bases are a match to TRBD1. The CDR3 runs to 15 residues. V dropped 2 bases and J dropped 6; count of bases not matched to a gene: 9. Germline V CDR1 and CDR2: LNHNV, YYDKDF (reference sequence). CDR3 DNA: TGTGCCACCAGCAGACCAGACAGGGAAGAGAAGACCCAGTACTTC. Translated: CATSRPDREEKTQYF.

This clonotype was recorded a few times. The rearrangement links TRBV20-1 to TRBJ2-2; 7 nucleotides agree with TRBD2. This CDR3 has 13 amino acids. V lost 3 bases and J lost 5; bases outside the gene matches: 3. Germline assignment: CDR1 DFQATT and CDR2 SNEGSKA (reference sequence). The CDR3 loop is CSARLAVTGELFF. DNA of the CDR3: TGCAGTGCTAGGCTAGCGGTGACCGGGGAGCTGTTTTTT.

The chain joins TRBV6-2 or TRBV6-3 to TRBJ2-4, with D maybe TRBD2 (6 bases). The CDR3 length is 17 residues. The germline gives CDR1 MNHEY, CDR2 SVGEGT. Trimming took off 5 bases at V and 0 bases at J, with 17 bases between the two ends. In nucleotides, the CDR3 is TGTGCCAGCAGTAGGGGACTGCGGATACTAGCCAAAAACATTCAGTACTTC. It yields the protein CASSRGLRILAKNIQYF.

This rearrangement joins TRBV11-3 to TRBJ2-3; a possible D gene is TRBD2 (5 bases). The length of the CDR3 is 14 residues. V was clipped by 5 bases and J by 2 bases, with 11 bases between them. Germline values: CDR1 SGHNT, CDR2 YENEEA. CDR3 loop: CASSQRRDTDTQYF. For the CDR3, the DNA is TGTGCCAGCAGCCAGCGCCGGGACACAGATACGCAGTATTTT.

The V and J genes are TRBV25-1 and TRBJ1-3, with D maybe TRBD1 (6 bases). Germline V lookup: CDR1 MGHDK, CDR2 SYGVNS. CDR3 length: 16 amino acids. Trimming left V 2 bases short and J 4 bases short, with 15 bases between. The CDR3 loop is CASSEGSGAGGNTIYF. Here the CDR3 DNA reads TGTGCCAGCAGTGAAGGTTCGGGGGCTGGCGGAAACACCATATATTTT.

This chain links TRBV14 with TRBJ2-5; TRBD1 matches at 8 bases. The CDR3 consists of 15 residues. The J segment lost 3 bases and the V segment lost 4 bases, leaving 7 bases of the junction unmatched. Germline V lookup: CDR1 SGHDN, CDR2 FVKESK. The CDR3 protein is CASSLWTGREETQYF. The CDR3 DNA reads as TGTGCCAGCAGCCTTTGGACAGGGCGAGAAGAGACCCAGTACTTC.

The gene calls are TRBV4-1 and TRBJ2-4, with 7 bases aligning to TRBD1. The CDR3 has 16 amino acids. Unmatched junction bases numbered 3, after V lost 1 base and J lost 0 bases. CDR1 is MGHRA and CDR2 is YSYEKL in the germline V gene. For the CDR3, the DNA is TGCGCCAGCAGCCAAGGGACAGGATTAGCCAAAAACATTCAGTACTTC. Translated: CASSQGTGLAKNIQYF.

The J gene is TRBJ1-2, the V gene TRBV29-1, with D uncertain. Germline CDR1 reads SQVTM; CDR2 reads ANQGSEA. With 1 base removed from V and 4 bases from J, the gap between germline ends came to 10 bases. The CDR3 is 13 amino acids. CDR3 DNA: TGCAGCGTTGAAGGTACACGGACCTATGGCTACACCTTC. Protein: CSVEGTRTYGYTF.

The CDR3 spells CAWSRERANTGELFF. CDR3 DNA sequence: TGTGCCTGGAGTCGAGAAAGGGCCAACACCGGGGAGCTGTTTTTT. The rearrangement uses TRBV30 and TRBJ2-2, with D unresolved. Trimming took 2 bases from V and 2 from J, leaving 12 bases between them. The V gene's germline CDR1 is GTSNPN and CDR2 SVGIG (reference sequence). This CDR3 is 15 amino acids long.

This chain links TRBV5-6 with TRBJ1-5, with 9 positions matching TRBD1. The germline gives CDR1 SGHDT, CDR2 YYEEEE. V shed 3 bases and J 3 bases; nucleotides not matched to a gene: 10. The CDR3 is 17 amino acids. The chain's CDR3 is CASSSNRGRLYNQPQHF. DNA for the CDR3: TGTGCCAGCAGCTCCAACAGGGGGCGATTGTACAATCAGCCCCAGCATTTT.

The rearrangement uses TRBV5-1 and TRBJ2-1; D perhaps matches TRBD2 (8 bases). CDR1 SGHRS and CDR2 YFSETQ come from the germline V gene. The CDR3 sequence is 17 residues long. V was clipped by 1 base and J by 7 bases, with 21 bases between them. The CDR3 here is CASSLNSGRGLGNEQFF. CDR3 in DNA: TGCGCCAGCAGCTTGAATTCCGGGAGGGGGCTCGGGAATGAGCAGTTCTTC.

The chain uses TRBV3-1 and TRBJ1-2; 7 bases match TRBD1. V lost 2 bases to trimming and J lost 5 bases; unmatched junction nucleotides: 5. The CDR3 runs 14 residues. Germline V gives CDR1 LGHDT, CDR2 YNNKEL (reference sequence). This CDR3 is CASSQFTGEYGYTF. CDR3 bases: TGTGCCAGCAGCCAATTTACAGGGGAATATGGCTACACCTTC.

Only one count was recorded for this clonotype. The CDR3 nucleotides read TGTGCCAGCAGTTTATCGGCAGGCTACGAGCAGTACGTC. It translates to CASSLSAGYEQYV. The V and J genes are TRBV27 and TRBJ2-7; D unclear. V gave up 0 bases and J gave up 3 bases, with 6 bases separating them. The CDR3 totals 13 residues. Germline V CDR1 and CDR2: MNHEY, SMNVEV (reference sequence).

The gene calls are TRBV5-4 and TRBJ1-5; D is undetermined. Germline assignment: CDR1 SGHNT and CDR2 YYREEE (reference sequence). The CDR3 is made up of 16 amino acids. Trimming stripped 0 bases from V and 0 bases from J, with 10 bases between. The CDR3 region is CASSLDGDYSNQPQHF. For the CDR3, the DNA is TGTGCCAGCAGCTTGGACGGTGACTATAGCAATCAGCCCCAGCATTTT. The full variable domain, rest sourced from reference TRBV5-4 and TRBJ1-5, is ETGVTQSPTHLIKTRGQQVTLRCSSQSGHNTVSWYQQALGQGPQFIFQYYREEENGRGNFPPRFSGLQFPNYSSELNVNALELDDSALYLCASSLDGDYSNQPQHFGDGTRLSIL.

This chain joins TRBV14 and TRBJ1-1; D is unclear. Germline CDR1 SGHDN, CDR2 FVKESK. Trimming removed 6 bases from V and 1 base from J, with 9 bases in between. The CDR3 contains 13 residues. CDR3 bases: TGTGCCAGCAGTTGGGGTTGGAACACTGAAGCTTTCTTT. This translates into CASSWGWNTEAFF.

The chain couples TRBV30 to TRBJ1-2; unclear D gene. The CDR3 runs 9 residues. Germline V gives CDR1 GTSNPN, CDR2 SVGIG (reference sequence). V lost 5 bases to trimming and J lost 13 bases, with 11 bases between them. This chain's CDR3 is CAWGELATF. DNA for the CDR3: TGTGCCTGGGGGGAATTAGCCACCTTC.

The rearrangement links TRBV12-3 or TRBV12-4 to TRBJ2-7; possibly TRBD2 for D (6 bases). V shed 3 bases and J shed 6 bases, with 21 bases lying between them. The CDR3 length is 16 residues. The CDR3 coding sequence is TGTGCCAGCAGTTTCACTGGGCTCGGGAGTCGTGGCGAGCAGTACGTC. Its translation is CASSFTGLGSRGEQYV.

This clonotype was observed a handful of times. The chain links TRBV3-1 to TRBJ2-1; possibly TRBD2 for D (5 bases). V dropped 6 bases and J dropped 5 bases, with 11 bases sitting between them. Germline lookup yields CDR1 LGHDT and CDR2 YNNKEL (reference sequence). This CDR3 comprises 13 residues. The CDR3 nucleotides read TGTGCCAGCAGTCTACTAGGGAACAATGAGCAGTTCTTC. It specifies CASSLLGNNEQFF.

The chain combines TRBV20-1 with TRBJ1-5; the D gene is possibly TRBD1 (5 bases). Between the trimmed V and J ends, which lost 6 bases and 6 bases, there was a span of 18 bases. The germline gives CDR1 DFQATT, CDR2 SNEGSKA (reference sequence). This CDR3 region has 14 residues. CDR3 in amino acids: CSALGPNHGQPQHF. Here the CDR3 DNA reads TGCAGTGCGTTGGGACCTAACCACGGTCAGCCCCAGCATTTT.

This clonotype was detected only once. The V and J genes are TRBV7-2 and TRBJ2-5; D is unresolved. Trimming removed 7 bases at V and 0 bases at J, with 9 bases between. Germline assignment: CDR1 SGHTA and CDR2 FQGNSA. This CDR3 spans 13 amino acids. The CDR3 sequence is CASTRADQETQYF. Written as DNA, the CDR3 is TGTGCCAGCACCCGAGCAGACCAAGAGACCCAGTACTTC.

The V gene is TRBV3-1, the J gene TRBJ2-2, with D hard to call. The CDR3 length is 15 residues. V was pared by 2 bases and J by 0 bases, with 7 bases between. Looked up from germline, CDR1 is LGHDT and CDR2 is YNNKEL (reference sequence). In DNA form, the CDR3 reads TGTGCCAGCAGCCAAACAGTAACGAACACCGGGGAGCTGTTTTTT. Its translation is CASSQTVTNTGELFF. The full variable domain, its missing parts supplied by reference TRBV3-1 and TRBJ2-2, is DTAVSQTPKYLVTQMGNDKSIKCEQNLGHDTMYWYKQDSKKFLKIMFSYNNKELIINETVPNRFSPKSPDKAHLNLHINSLELGDSAVYFCASSQTVTNTGELFFGEGSRLTVL.

The chain couples TRBV15 to TRBJ1-5; no clear D gene. The CDR3 covers 15 residues. Germline CDR1 and CDR2: LNHNV and YYDKDF (reference sequence). V was clipped by 2 bases and J by 0 bases, with 8 bases between them. CDR3 protein: CATSRPTASNQPQHF. DNA for the CDR3: TGTGCCACCAGCAGACCTACAGCTAGCAATCAGCCCCAGCATTTT.

The chain has TRBV29-1 and TRBJ1-5; D uncertain. V was cut by 6 bases and J by 1 base, with 10 bases left in between. The germline gives CDR1 SQVTM, CDR2 ANQGSEA. The CDR3 sequence is 13 residues long. Here the CDR3 DNA reads TGCAGCGTGGGTGAATCAAGCAATCAGCCCCAGCATTTT. This gives the protein CSVGESSNQPQHF.

V gene TRBV12-3 or TRBV12-4 combines with J gene TRBJ1-2; 10 positions match TRBD1. Trimming removed 4 bases from V and 1 base from J; junction bases left unmatched: 0. The CDR3 length is 14 residues. The CDR3 DNA reads TGTGCCAGCAGTTGGACAGGGGGTAACTATGGCTACACCTTC. It specifies CASSWTGGNYGYTF.

The rearrangement uses TRBV29-1 and TRBJ1-2; TRBD1 matches 9 bases. This CDR3 has 13 amino acids. V trimming: 6 bases; J trimming: 4 bases; junction bases outside the gene matches: 6. Germline V lookup: CDR1 SQVTM, CDR2 ANQGSEA. The CDR3 is CSVGDREGYGYTF. The DNA for the CDR3 is TGCAGCGTCGGGGACAGGGAAGGCTATGGCTACACCTTC.